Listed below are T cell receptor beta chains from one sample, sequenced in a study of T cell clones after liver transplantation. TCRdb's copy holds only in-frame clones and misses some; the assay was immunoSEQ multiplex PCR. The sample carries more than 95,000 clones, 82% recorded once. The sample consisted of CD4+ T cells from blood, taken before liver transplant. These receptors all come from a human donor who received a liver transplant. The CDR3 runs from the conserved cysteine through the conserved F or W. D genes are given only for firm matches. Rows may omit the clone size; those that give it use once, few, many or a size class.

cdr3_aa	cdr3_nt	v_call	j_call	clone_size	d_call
CASSPAGGSTDTQYF	TGTGCCAGCAGCCCAGCGGGGGGTAGCACAGATACGCAGTATTTT	TRBV7-6	TRBJ2-3	-	TRBD2
CASRATGFNQPQHF	TGTGCCAGCAGGGCTACAGGATTCAATCAGCCCCAGCATTTT	TRBV6-5	TRBJ1-5	-	-
CASSESKAGLYEQYF	TGTGCCAGCAGTGAGTCAAAGGCGGGATTATACGAGCAGTACTTC	TRBV10-1	TRBJ2-7	-	-
CATRPGYSNQPQHF	TGTGCCACCAGGCCTGGGTATAGCAATCAGCCCCAGCATTTT	TRBV27	TRBJ1-5	-	-
CASNIRGNTIYF	TGTGCCAGTAATATCCGTGGAAACACCATATATTTT	TRBV19	TRBJ1-3	few	-
CATSPAQSGNTIYF	TGTGCCACCTCCCCGGCCCAGTCTGGAAACACCATATATTTT	TRBV10-3	TRBJ1-3	-	-
CASSENRGVLPYEQYF	TGTGCCAGTAGTGAGAACAGGGGAGTGCTTCCCTACGAGCAGTACTTC	TRBV19	TRBJ2-7	-	TRBD1
CASSTGGGDNSPLHF	TGTGCCAGCAGCACGGGGGGGGGTGATAATTCACCCCTCCACTTT	TRBV5-4	TRBJ1-6	-	-
CASSAETSGRGNEQFF	TGTGCCAGCAGCGCCGAGACTAGCGGGAGGGGTAATGAGCAGTTCTTC	TRBV9	TRBJ2-1	few	TRBD2
CASSIPMAGGPSLLNEQFF	TGTGCCAGTAGTATACCAATGGCGGGAGGGCCGTCGCTACTCAATGAGCAGTTCTTC	TRBV19	TRBJ2-1	-	TRBD2
CASRGQGATGELFF	TGTGCCAGCAGGGGACAGGGGGCAACCGGGGAGCTGTTTTTT	TRBV7-2	TRBJ2-2	-	TRBD1
CASSQGLGGTTRTNTGELFF	TGTGCCAGCAGCCAAGGTCTGGGCGGGACTACCAGGACGAACACCGGGGAGCTGTTTTTT	TRBV4-2	TRBJ2-2	few	TRBD2